These 17 T cell receptor beta chains came from one sample sequenced in a study of CD8+ T cells in alopecia areata. The sample's treatment: oral pan-JAK inhibitor, 5-10 mg twice daily. Sequencing templates came from extracted RNA that was reverse transcribed into cDNA. Clones were sequenced by immunoSEQ multiplex PCR, and TCRdb holds only the in-frame ones, with some missing. The table lists 85,000 to 110,000 clones, 65% to 90% of them singletons. The source was CD8+ T cells sorted from blood, collected at approximately week 30, from a patient treated with tofacitinib. The receptors stem from a human donor with alopecia areata.

This clone was seen only a few times. V gene TRBV7-9 combines with J gene TRBJ2-5; 9 bases line up with TRBD1. Near its end, the DNA agrees better with TRBJ2-7, so the J call may be wrong. CDR3 length equals 15 residues. The germline V gene has CDR1 SEHNR and CDR2 FQNEAQ (reference sequence). As DNA, the CDR3 is TGTGCCAGCAGCTCGCGGGACAGGGTAAAATACGAGCAGTACTTC. Translation: CASSSRDRVKYEQYF.

This chain uses TRBV29-1 with TRBJ1-2, with TRBD1 matching 8 bases. Per the germline V gene, CDR1 is SQVTM and CDR2 is ANQGSEA. The CDR3 runs 15 residues. V lost 0 bases and J lost 4; bases outside the gene matches: 7. This chain's CDR3 is CSVEDPGTGVYGYTF. CDR3 bases: TGCAGCGTTGAAGATCCCGGGACAGGTGTCTATGGCTACACCTTC. Full variable domain (outside the CDR3, taken from reference TRBV29-1 and TRBJ1-2): SAVISQKPSRDICQRGTSLTIQCQVDSQVTMMFWYRQQPGQSLTLIATANQGSEATYESGFVIDKFPISRPNLTFSTLTVSNMSPEDSSIYLCSVEDPGTGVYGYTFGSGTRLTVV.

The V and J genes are TRBV6-1 and TRBJ1-5; unclear D gene. The CDR3 is 15 residues long. The germline gives CDR1 MNHNS, CDR2 SASEGT. V was clipped by 2 bases and J by 0 bases, with 8 bases between them. The CDR3 nucleotides read TGTGCCAGCAGTGAAATAACCAGTAGCAATCAGCCCCAGCATTTT. This encodes CASSEITSSNQPQHF.

This clone was observed a few times. This chain links TRBV14 with TRBJ2-2, with D possibly being TRBD2 (6 bases). The CDR3 has 14 residues. CDR1 and CDR2 (germline): SGHDN, FVKESK. V was shortened by 5 bases and J by 2 bases, with 9 bases between the two germline ends. This CDR3 is CASSSGVNTGELFF. The CDR3 bases are TGTGCCAGCAGCTCGGGGGTAAACACCGGGGAGCTGTTTTTT. The whole variable domain, remainder taken from reference TRBV14 and TRBJ2-2, is EAGVTQFPSHSVIEKGQTVTLRCDPISGHDNLYWYRRVMGKEIKFLLHFVKESKQDESGMPNNRFLAERTGGTYSTLKVQPAELEDSGVYFCASSSGVNTGELFFGEGSRLTVL.

The J gene is TRBJ1-2, the V gene TRBV7-9, with D hard to call. The V end was cut by 2 bases, the J end by 3 bases, with 7 bases between. Germline values: CDR1 SEHNR, CDR2 FQNEAQ (reference sequence). The CDR3 extends over 13 amino acids. Here the CDR3 DNA reads TGTGCCAGCAGCTTACAAGGGTACTATGGCTACACCTTC. Protein product: CASSLQGYYGYTF.

The chain carries TRBV7-9 and TRBJ2-7, with a tentative D call TRBD1 (5 bases). CDR3 size: 12 residues. The V end lost 5 bases, the J end lost 5 bases, and 10 bases lay between the germline ends. Per germline, CDR1 SEHNR and CDR2 FQNEAQ (reference sequence). CDR3: CASSPTGNEQYF. For the CDR3, the DNA is TGTGCCAGCAGCCCTACAGGAAACGAGCAGTACTTC.

The chain employs TRBV7-3 and TRBJ2-3, with D hard to call. The germline V gene encodes CDR1 SGHTA and CDR2 FQGTGA. V gave up 2 bases and J gave up 5 bases, with 11 bases separating them. The CDR3 runs 14 residues. CDR3 amino acids: CASSLVGGGDTQYF. CDR3 nucleotide sequence: TGTGCCAGCAGCTTAGTAGGTGGTGGAGATACGCAGTATTTT.

J is TRBJ1-1 and V is TRBV30; D is unclear. The germline gives CDR1 GTSNPN, CDR2 SVGIG (reference sequence). V dropped 2 bases and J dropped 6 bases, with 13 bases sitting between them. CDR3 length: 13 amino acids. The chain's CDR3 is CAWSYSPKAEAFF. CDR3 in DNA: TGTGCCTGGAGTTACTCCCCAAAGGCTGAAGCTTTCTTT.

The J gene is TRBJ2-1, the V gene TRBV7-9; 11 bases are a match to TRBD2. The CDR3 has 17 amino acids. CDR1 is SEHNR and CDR2 is FQNEAQ in the germline V gene (reference sequence). V was pared by 6 bases and J by 6 bases, with 13 bases of the junction left unmatched. CDR3 protein: CASSQIAGGPLVNEQFF. DNA of the CDR3: TGTGCCAGCAGTCAGATAGCGGGGGGGCCTCTCGTCAATGAGCAGTTCTTC.

V usage is TRBV2 and J usage is TRBJ2-3; TRBD2 agrees at 14 bases. CDR1 is SNHLY and CDR2 is FYNNEI in the germline V gene. CDR3 length: 15 residues. Germline trimming cut 8 bases from V and 4 bases from J; bases unmatched to any gene: 5. The CDR3 protein is CASDGTSGSADTQYF. The CDR3 nucleotides read TGTGCCAGCGACGGGACTAGCGGGAGCGCAGATACGCAGTATTTT.

The rearrangement links TRBV29-1 to TRBJ2-7, with TRBD1 matching 10 bases. Per the germline V gene, CDR1 is SQVTM and CDR2 is ANQGSEA. J gave up 1 base and V 1 base, and 4 bases lay outside the gene matches. This CDR3 region has 15 residues. The CDR3 region has the DNA TGCAGCGTTGAAGGTCGGACAGGGGGATCCTACGAGCAGTACTTC. This encodes CSVEGRTGGSYEQYF.

V usage is TRBV7-9 and J usage is TRBJ2-1; 10 bases agree with TRBD2. The CDR3 length is 16 residues. Trimming removed 5 bases from V and 6 bases from J; junction bases left unmatched: 10. The germline gives CDR1 SEHNR, CDR2 FQNEAQ (reference sequence). CDR3 bases: TGTGCCAGCAGCCCCACCGGGACTAGCGTGGCCAATGAGCAGTTCTTC. Protein product: CASSPTGTSVANEQFF.

The chain has TRBV27 and TRBJ2-3; D is possibly TRBD2 (7 bases). The V gene lost 3 bases and the J gene lost 2 bases, with 15 bases spanning the gap. The germline gives CDR1 MNHEY, CDR2 SMNVEV (reference sequence). The length of the CDR3 is 16 residues. This chain's CDR3 is CASSFSAGAATDTQYF. Here the CDR3 DNA reads TGTGCCAGCAGTTTTTCTGCGGGGGCCGCCACAGATACGCAGTATTTT.

This clone appeared a single time. The chain carries TRBV28 and TRBJ1-4; weak D call: TRBD1 (6 bases). This CDR3 spans 13 amino acids. V dropped 5 bases and J dropped 8 bases, with 12 bases sitting between them. CDR1 and CDR2 from the germline V gene are MDHEN and SYDVKM. The CDR3 loop is CASSQQGGEKLFF. CDR3 coding DNA: TGTGCCAGCAGTCAACAGGGAGGAGAAAAACTGTTTTTT.

The rearrangement joins TRBV9 to TRBJ1-1, with D perhaps TRBD1 (6 bases). The CDR3 totals 13 residues. Trimming removed 4 bases from V and 11 bases from J, with 18 bases in between. The V gene's germline CDR1 is SGDLS and CDR2 YYNGEE. The CDR3 DNA sequence: TGTGCCAGCAGCCCCAAGGGGGGCAGTCACGCTTTCTTT. Translation: CASSPKGGSHAFF. The full variable domain, completed using reference TRBV9 and TRBJ1-1, is DSGVTQTPKHLITATGQRVTLRCSPRSGDLSVYWYQQSLDQGLQFLIQYYNGEERAKGNILERFSAQQFPDLHSELNLSSLELGDSALYFCASSPKGGSHAFFGQGTRLTVV.

V usage is TRBV6-6 and J usage is TRBJ2-1; D not resolved. This CDR3 has 12 amino acids. V was cut by 5 bases and J by 6 bases, with 8 bases left in between. CDR1 is MNHNY and CDR2 is SVGAGI in the germline V gene (reference sequence). CDR3 in amino acids: CASSILGNEQFF. For the CDR3, the DNA is TGTGCCAGCAGTATCCTAGGCAATGAGCAGTTCTTC.

J is TRBJ2-1 and V is TRBV29-1, with D uncertain. V dropped 1 base and J dropped 5 bases, with 6 bases sitting between them. Germline CDR1 reads SQVTM; CDR2 reads ANQGSEA. The CDR3 is made up of 12 amino acids. The CDR3 loop reads CSVEANDNEQFF. The CDR3 DNA sequence: TGCAGCGTTGAAGCCAACGACAATGAGCAGTTCTTC.